One sample yielded the 23 T cell receptor beta chains listed below, sequenced in a study of spatial heterogeneity in lung cancer. Regarding the study as a whole: Mutation tallies in tumors tracked expanded intratumoral alpha and beta TCR counts.

Time point defined: sample taken at primary tumor resection. What these receptors recognize is not known. TCRdb recomputed calls from the 5' RACE reads with MiXCR, one row per CDR3 protein. The data hold 2,500 to 3,500 distinct CDR3 sequences, with over 5% observed a single time. Sequences were derived from lung tumor tissue, sampled at surgery. The origin of the receptors is a male donor with early-stage non-small cell lung cancer.

This clonotype was detected many times. The chain uses TRBV28 and TRBJ2-7, with TRBD2 matching 7 bases. The V and J ends lost 5 bases and 4 bases, in that order; junction bases with no gene match: 11. Germline assignment: CDR1 MDHEN and CDR2 SYDVKM. The CDR3 sequence is 15 residues long. The DNA for the CDR3 is TGTGCCAGCAGTCCACCGGGAGGTTGGGGGTACGAGCAGTACTTC. Residues: CASSPPGGWGYEQYF.

This clonotype was recorded at least ten times. The chain couples TRBV7-9 to TRBJ1-1; possible D gene TRBD1, 6 bases. The V gene's germline CDR1 is SEHNR and CDR2 FQNEAQ (reference sequence). Trimming removed 5 bases at V and 3 bases at J, with 19 bases between. The CDR3 covers 16 residues. The CDR3 region is CASSLIRGGADTEAFF. The DNA of the CDR3 is TGTGCCAGCAGCCTTATTCGAGGGGGGGCGGACACTGAAGCTTTCTTT.

By its share, this clonotype is hyperexpanded. The chain is built from TRBV7-2 and TRBJ2-3; the D is unclear. Germline V gene sequence: CDR1 SGHTA, CDR2 FQGNSA. Trimming shortened V by 3 bases and J by 1 base, and 5 bases separated the two germline ends. CDR3 size: 13 residues. The CDR3 bases are TGTGCCAGCAGCTTGATCCGCACAGATACGCAGTATTTT. Amino acid sequence: CASSLIRTDTQYF.

By proportion, this clonotype is medium-sized (0.01 to 0.1%). The chain links TRBV2 to TRBJ2-2; 11 bases map to TRBD2. The germline V gene encodes CDR1 SNHLY and CDR2 FYNNEI. The CDR3 length is 17 residues. V shed 6 bases, J shed 5 bases, and the junction held 11 bases outside the gene matches. CDR3: CASRASLAGGRTGELFF. DNA for the CDR3: TGTGCCAGCAGGGCCTCTCTAGCGGGGGGACGAACCGGGGAGCTGTTTTTT.

This clonotype is judged medium-sized. This rearrangement joins TRBV28 to TRBJ1-2, with D possibly TRBD1 on 5 matching bases. Trimming took 5 bases from V and 4 from J, leaving 14 bases between them. The CDR3 contains 14 residues. The germline V gene encodes CDR1 MDHEN and CDR2 SYDVKM. CDR3 sequence: CASSRGRNLYGYTF. The DNA for the CDR3 is TGTGCCAGCAGTAGGGGACGGAACCTCTATGGCTACACCTTC.

This chain uses TRBV29-1 with TRBJ2-7; 11 bases match TRBD1. The CDR3 has 14 residues. The V segment lost 6 bases and the J segment 6 bases; nucleotides outside the gene matches: 10. The germline V gene has CDR1 SQVTM and CDR2 ANQGSEA. The CDR3 nucleotides are TGCAGCGTGGGCGGAGGGACAGGGGGGTCCGAGCAGTACTTC. It yields the protein CSVGGGTGGSEQYF.

By share, this clonotype ranks as medium-sized. The CDR3 DNA reads as TGCGCCAGCAGCAACGGATCCGGGACAGGGAGTGAAAAACTGTTTTTT. Its protein is CASSNGSGTGSEKLFF. The chain joins TRBV5-1 to TRBJ1-4; 9 positions match TRBD1. The J segment lost 7 bases and the V segment lost 4 bases, leaving 11 bases of the junction unmatched. The germline gives CDR1 SGHRS, CDR2 YFSETQ. This CDR3 is 16 amino acids long.

This clonotype rates as large. The chain combines TRBV12-3 or TRBV12-4 with TRBJ1-2; D gene ambiguous. There are 13 residues in the CDR3. V lost 2 bases, J lost 5 bases, and 9 bases lay in between. This chain's CDR3 is CASSLRTDYGYTF. The DNA for the CDR3 is TGTGCCAGCAGTTTACGGACGGATTATGGCTACACCTTC.

This clonotype occurred a few times. This sequence joins TRBV12-3 or TRBV12-4 and TRBJ2-7, with D possibly TRBD2 on 5 matching bases. V was clipped by 6 bases and J by 7 bases, with 16 bases between them. This CDR3 contains 13 residues. The CDR3 DNA follows: TGTGCCAGCAGCAAGGTCATGACTACGGAGCAGTACTTC. Translated: CASSKVMTTEQYF.

This clonotype is labeled medium-sized (0.01 to 0.1%). This sequence joins TRBV5-1 and TRBJ2-7, with 9 nucleotides matching TRBD1. V lost 6 bases to trimming and J lost 3 bases; unmatched junction nucleotides: 10. The V gene's germline CDR1 is SGHRS and CDR2 YFSETQ. This CDR3 contains 15 residues. DNA of the CDR3: TGCGCCAGCATCCTCTTCCCGGGACAGGGCTACGAGCAGTACTTC. Translated, it gives CASILFPGQGYEQYF.

This clonotype is medium-sized by share. The chain recombines TRBV6-5 with TRBJ1-4; D is ambiguous. V dropped 5 bases and J dropped 4 bases, with 11 bases sitting between them. CDR3 length equals 14 residues. Germline assignment: CDR1 MNHEY and CDR2 SVGAGI. The CDR3 loop reads CASSRSVGNEKLFF. CDR3 nucleotides: TGTGCCAGCAGTAGGTCCGTCGGTAATGAAAAACTGTTTTTT.

This clonotype was detected ten times or more. The chain uses TRBV2 and TRBJ1-2, with 11 positions matching TRBD1. The germline V gene has CDR1 SNHLY and CDR2 FYNNEI. This CDR3 contains 14 residues. Germline trimming cut 5 bases from V and 2 bases from J; bases unmatched to any gene: 1. CDR3 sequence reads: CASSRTGGNYGYTF. CDR3 DNA: TGTGCCAGCAGTAGGACAGGGGGCAACTATGGCTACACCTTC.

Relative to its sample, this clonotype is medium-sized (0.01 to 0.1%). The chain joins TRBV7-2 to TRBJ1-1; TRBD1 is a possible D gene (6 bases). Germline assignment: CDR1 SGHTA and CDR2 FQGNSA. CDR3 size: 13 residues. Trimming removed 5 bases at V and 6 bases at J, with 13 bases between. In DNA, the CDR3 is TGTGCCAGCAGCCGACGAACAGGGCCTGAAGCTTTCTTT. Translated, it gives CASSRRTGPEAFF.

The table lists this clonotype with a count of one. J is TRBJ2-1 and V is TRBV7-2; no firm D call. The germline V and J ends were trimmed by 2 bases and 0 bases, with 8 bases remaining between them. The CDR3 is 15 residues long. CDR1 and CDR2 from the germline V gene are SGHTA and FQGNSA. CDR3 sequence: CASSLTQSSYNEQFF. The CDR3 DNA reads as TGTGCCAGCAGCTTAACTCAGAGCTCCTACAATGAGCAGTTCTTC.

The chain couples TRBV27 to TRBJ2-7; D is unresolved. V lost 6 bases and J lost 6, with 12 bases in between. The CDR3 runs 12 residues. Looked up from germline, CDR1 is MNHEY and CDR2 is SMNVEV (reference sequence). DNA of the CDR3: TGTGCCAGCAGAAGGCCGACTGGCGAGCAGTACTTC. This encodes CASRRPTGEQYF.

This clonotype was detected once. A much larger clone lies a single base off, so this may be a read error. The V call is TRBV18, the J call TRBJ1-2; no reliable D call. The germline CDR1 and CDR2 sequences are KGHSH and LQKENI. The CDR3 extends over 16 amino acids. CDR3 in amino acids: CASSPNGREINHGYTF. The CDR3 DNA sequence: TGTGCCAGCTCACCAAATGGACGGGAAATTAACCATGGCTACACCTTC.

In this sample, this clonotype turned up many times. The chain employs TRBV12-5 and TRBJ2-5; D might be TRBD2 (6 bases). Per the germline V gene, CDR1 is LGHNT and CDR2 is FRNRAP. The ends were cut back, 7 bases at V and 4 bases at J, with 22 bases in the middle. The CDR3 length is 16 residues. CDR3 coding DNA: TGTGCTAGTGCCCGTCCGAGGGAGCGGAGGGGAGAGACCCAGTACTTC. Its translation is CASARPRERRGETQYF.

This clonotype counts as medium-sized (0.01 to 0.1%). The gene calls are TRBV2 and TRBJ1-5; 7 nucleotides agree with TRBD1. The germline V gene encodes CDR1 SNHLY and CDR2 FYNNEI. The CDR3 extends over 16 amino acids. V was clipped by 6 bases and J by 2 bases; unmatched bases: 10. The CDR3 coding sequence is TGTGCCAGCAGCGACAGTCCAGGGGGAGGCAATCAGCCCCAGCATTTT. Translation: CASSDSPGGGNQPQHF. The full variable domain, with the rest looked up from reference TRBV2 and TRBJ1-5, is EPEVTQTPSHQVTQMGQEVILRCVPISNHLYFYWYRQILGQKVEFLVSFYNNEISEKSEIFDDQFSVERPDGSNFTLKIRSTKLEDSAMYFCASSDSPGGGNQPQHFGDGTRLSIL.

By proportion, this clonotype is medium-sized. This rearrangement joins TRBV7-2 to TRBJ2-7; 8 bases agree with TRBD1. This CDR3 is 15 amino acids long. V gave up 0 bases and J gave up 2 bases; unmatched junction bases: 3. The germline V gene has CDR1 SGHTA and CDR2 FQGNSA. CDR3 in amino acids: CASSLAPGQAYEQYF. The CDR3 DNA reads TGTGCCAGCAGCTTAGCGCCGGGACAGGCCTACGAGCAGTACTTC.

In this sample, this clonotype is medium-sized (0.01 to 0.1%). This chain connects TRBV12-3 or TRBV12-4 to TRBJ2-3; TRBD2 matches at 10 bases. This CDR3 contains 16 residues. The J segment lost 6 bases and the V segment lost 4 bases, leaving 10 bases of the junction unmatched. The CDR3 DNA reads as TGTGCCAGCAGTTCCTCTAGCGGGGGCCCGGGGGATACGCAGTATTTT. This sequence encodes CASSSSSGGPGDTQYF.

This clonotype counts as medium-sized. This chain joins TRBV28 and TRBJ1-1; D is unresolved. The germline V gene has CDR1 MDHEN and CDR2 SYDVKM. The CDR3 covers 15 residues. With 4 bases removed from V and 1 base from J, the gap between germline ends came to 13 bases. The CDR3, as DNA: TGTGCCAGCAGTTCTAACGGGGAAGCGAACACTGAAGCTTTCTTT. This gives the protein CASSSNGEANTEAFF. Based on the CDR3 plus reference TRBV28 and TRBJ1-1, the full variable domain is DVKVTQSSRYLVKRTGEKVFLECVQDMDHENMFWYRQDPGLGLRLIYFSYDVKMKEKGDIPEGYSVSREKKERFSLILESASTNQTSMYLCASSSNGEANTEAFFGQGTRLTVV.

This clonotype ranks as medium-sized. The chain uses TRBV29-1 and TRBJ2-3, with unresolved D. CDR3 length: 12 residues. Germline-derived CDR1 and CDR2 are SQVTM and ANQGSEA. V gave up 3 bases and J gave up 2 bases, with 6 bases separating them. The CDR3 sequence: CSVDLTTDTQYF. The CDR3 nucleotides are TGCAGCGTTGACTTGACCACAGATACGCAGTATTTT.

CDR3 residues: CASSQVRNTGELFF. The CDR3 bases are TGTGCCAGCAGCCAAGTACGGAACACCGGGGAGCTGTTTTTT. The chain employs TRBV14 and TRBJ2-2; no reliable D call. Looked up from germline, CDR1 is SGHDN and CDR2 is FVKESK. Between the trimmed V and J ends, which lost 1 base and 1 base, there was a span of 4 bases. The CDR3 has 14 residues.